Given below is one T cell receptor beta chain in context. Its antigen is unidentified. The data stem from a study of cytomegalovirus exposure and HLA in healthy donors. With 60 Vbeta and 13 Jbeta primers, the PCR was carried out. Clones were sequenced by immunoSEQ multiplex PCR, and TCRdb holds only the in-frame ones, with some missing. Of about 130,000 clones listed, roughly 70% are singletons. The donors were healthy bone marrow donors. Study conclusions and caveats: Association of a missense DCLRE1C variant with TCR beta V- and J-gene trimming was reported in a later analysis. Previously analyzed data showed that most TCR beta V segments were productive at a frequency of about 87% or about 30%. In a later analysis, productive TCRs from donors in an Asian-associated ancestry cluster reportedly carried fewer N-insertions than the cohort mean.

Germline V lookup: CDR1 SEHNR, CDR2 FQNEAQ (reference sequence). After removal of 2 bases from V and 0 bases from J, the junction contained 0 bases not matched to a gene. The CDR3 totals 15 residues. This sequence joins TRBV7-9 and TRBJ2-1, with 8 bases that match TRBD2. What was sequenced was PBMCs. The receptor comes from a man aged 25 to 45 in good health and CMV-seronegative. Written as DNA, the CDR3 is TGTGCCAGCAGCTTAAGCGGGAGCTCCTACAATGAGCAGTTCTTC. Translated, it gives CASSLSGSSYNEQFF.